The 15 T cell receptor beta chains below all came from one sample that was sequenced in a study of blood T cells in healthy people across ages. A J-beta primer mix and a sample-barcoded 5' primer were used in a second PCR of about 6 to 12 cycles. TCRdb re-analysed the 5' RACE reads in MiXCR, keeping a single row per CDR3 protein. Found here are hundreds of thousands of distinct CDR3 sequences, more than 40% of them singletons; the top ten hold 25% to 35%. The specimen was blood. These receptors were obtained from a woman aged 55 to 70 in good health.

As regards this clonotype: Sequence at one end of the junction differs from germline and may be a read error. This rearrangement joins TRBV5-4 to TRBJ2-5, with D unresolved. Germline loops: CDR1 SGHNT, CDR2 YYREEE (reference sequence). CDR3 length equals 13 residues. DNA of the CDR3: TGTGCCGGCAGCTTGGTTGGTCAAGAGACCCAGTACTTC. Protein: CAGSLVGQETQYF.

This clonotype was recorded a few times. This rearrangement joins TRBV5-1 to TRBJ2-1, with unresolved D. V gave up 3 bases and J gave up 9 bases, with 10 bases separating them. The CDR3 contains 12 residues. CDR1 and CDR2 from the germline V gene are SGHRS and YFSETQ. This chain's CDR3 is CASSSTGPEQFF. CDR3 sequence (DNA): TGCGCCAGCAGCTCGACTGGTCCTGAGCAGTTCTTC.

The rearrangement uses TRBV4-1 and TRBJ2-7; D possibly corresponds to TRBD2 (6 bases). CDR3 size: 15 residues. V lost 5 bases and J 4 bases, leaving 18 bases between the germline ends. Germline CDR1 and CDR2: MGHRA and YSYEKL. The CDR3 DNA is TGCGCCAGCAGCATCTCACGGGACTTCGTATACGAGCAGTACTTC. Translated: CASSISRDFVYEQYF.

This clonotype was found once. V usage is TRBV27 and J usage is TRBJ2-1; D is ambiguous. The V gene lost 1 base and the J gene lost 5 bases, with 9 bases spanning the gap. Germline V gives CDR1 MNHEY, CDR2 SMNVEV (reference sequence). The CDR3 runs 14 residues. In DNA form, the CDR3 reads TGTGCCAGCAGTTTATTTCGTCAGGACAATGAGCAGTTCTTC. It translates to CASSLFRQDNEQFF.

The J gene is TRBJ1-1, the V gene TRBV28; 7 bases are shared with TRBD1. Germline V CDR1 and CDR2: MDHEN, SYDVKM. The CDR3 loop spans 15 amino acids. The trim removed 7 bases at V and 2 bases at J, leaving 10 bases unmatched. CDR3 sequence reads: CASNAGTAINTEAFF. CDR3 in DNA: TGTGCCAGCAACGCCGGGACAGCCATTAACACTGAAGCTTTCTTT.

This clonotype was seen only a few times. The chain employs TRBV20-1 and TRBJ2-1; 9 bases match TRBD2. Germline V gives CDR1 DFQATT, CDR2 SNEGSKA (reference sequence). This CDR3 has 13 amino acids. Germline trimming cut 3 bases from V and 12 bases from J; bases unmatched to any gene: 9. The CDR3 loop is CSARLAGTSGQFF. CDR3 bases: TGCAGTGCTAGGCTAGCGGGGACCTCTGGGCAGTTCTTC.

This rearrangement joins TRBV12-3 or TRBV12-4 to TRBJ2-5; TRBD2 aligns across 7 bases. The CDR3 has 15 residues. Trimming took 4 bases from V and 11 from J; bases not matched to a gene: 16. For the CDR3, the DNA is TGTGCCAGCAGTTATCGTCGGGGCGGGAGCGATGAGCAGTACTTC. Residues: CASSYRRGGSDEQYF.

The V and J genes are TRBV20-1 and TRBJ2-1; 9 bases agree with TRBD2. With V trimmed by 7 bases and J by 8 bases, 9 bases remained unmatched. This CDR3 region has 13 residues. Per the germline V gene, CDR1 is DFQATT and CDR2 is SNEGSKA (reference sequence). The CDR3 sequence: CSVHSGRSDEQFF. In DNA, the CDR3 is TGCAGTGTCCATAGCGGGAGAAGTGATGAGCAGTTCTTC.

V is TRBV29-1 and J is TRBJ2-1; D is undetermined. This CDR3 contains 11 residues. Trimming left V 8 bases short and J 7 bases short, with 12 bases between. Germline V gene lookup returns CDR1 SQVTM and CDR2 ANQGSEA. CDR3 sequence (DNA): TGCAGCTCGCCTCTGGGGAATGAGCAGTTCTTC. Translating gives CSSPLGNEQFF.

This sequence joins TRBV12-3 or TRBV12-4 and TRBJ1-2; 9 bases fit TRBD1. V shed 10 bases, J shed 5 bases, and the junction held 5 bases outside the gene matches. This CDR3 contains 12 residues. The CDR3 nucleotides are TGTGCCATAACCGGGACAGGGTATGGCTACACCTTC. This gives the protein CAITGTGYGYTF.

This sequence joins TRBV12-3 or TRBV12-4 and TRBJ2-7; maybe TRBD2 (6 bases). Trimming left V 6 bases short and J 1 base short, with 16 bases between. This CDR3 has 15 amino acids. CDR3 sequence (DNA): TGTGCCAGCAGCCCAAGTGGAGGGAGGTCCTACGAGCAGTACTTC. Translating gives CASSPSGGRSYEQYF.

The J gene is TRBJ2-6, the V gene TRBV20-1, with D perhaps TRBD1 or TRBD2 (5 bases each). V lost 1 base and J lost 4, with 8 bases in between. Per germline, CDR1 DFQATT and CDR2 SNEGSKA (reference sequence). This CDR3 spans 14 amino acids. The CDR3 DNA follows: TGCAGTGCTAGAGCCCGGGACGGGGCCAACGTCCTGACTTTC. Encoded protein: CSARARDGANVLTF.

This clonotype was found a few times. The V call is TRBV29-1, the J call TRBJ2-3, with TRBD1 matching over 7 bases. Germline CDR1 reads SQVTM; CDR2 reads ANQGSEA. J gave up 4 bases and V 8 bases, and 6 bases lay outside the gene matches. This CDR3 is built from 12 residues. For the CDR3, the DNA is TGCAGCAGCCACAGGGGTGCAGATACGCAGTATTTT. It translates to CSSHRGADTQYF.

This chain uses TRBV5-8 with TRBJ2-1, with 8 bases matching TRBD1. Germline CDR1 SGHTS, CDR2 YDEGEE. Germline trimming cut 3 bases from V and 8 bases from J; bases unmatched to any gene: 4. This CDR3 contains 13 residues. As DNA, the CDR3 is TGTGCCAGCAGCTGGACAGGGCTCTATGAGCAGTTCTTC. This codes for CASSWTGLYEQFF.

This clonotype has a handful of counts. The gene calls are TRBV20-1 and TRBJ1-6; D not certain. This CDR3 comprises 13 residues. CDR1 is DFQATT, CDR2 SNEGSKA, per germline (reference sequence). With 0 bases removed from V and 8 bases from J, the gap between germline ends came to 8 bases. CDR3 amino acids: CSAREDRYSPLHF. CDR3 in DNA: TGCAGTGCTAGAGAAGACCGGTATTCACCCCTCCACTTT.